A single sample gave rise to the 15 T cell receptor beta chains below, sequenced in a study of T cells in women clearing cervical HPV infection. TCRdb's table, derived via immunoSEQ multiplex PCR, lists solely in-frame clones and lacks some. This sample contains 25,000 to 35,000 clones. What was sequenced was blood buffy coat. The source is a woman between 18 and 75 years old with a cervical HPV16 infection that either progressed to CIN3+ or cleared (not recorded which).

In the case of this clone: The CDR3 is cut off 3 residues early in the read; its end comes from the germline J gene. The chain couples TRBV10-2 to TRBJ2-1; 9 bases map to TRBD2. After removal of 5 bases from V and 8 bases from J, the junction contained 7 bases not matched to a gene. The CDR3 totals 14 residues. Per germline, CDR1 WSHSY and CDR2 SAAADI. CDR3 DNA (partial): TGCGCCAGCAGTTTAGCGGGGGAGGAAGATGAG. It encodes CASSLAGEEDE. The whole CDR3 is CASSLAGEEDEQFF.

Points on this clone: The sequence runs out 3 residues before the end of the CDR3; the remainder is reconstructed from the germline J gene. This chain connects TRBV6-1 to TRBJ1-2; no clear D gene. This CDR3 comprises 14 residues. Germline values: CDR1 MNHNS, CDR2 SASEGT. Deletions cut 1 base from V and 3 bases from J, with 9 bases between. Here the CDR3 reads CASSEDGWHYGYTF. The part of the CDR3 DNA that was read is TGTGCCAGCAGTGAAGACGGGTGGCACTATGGC.

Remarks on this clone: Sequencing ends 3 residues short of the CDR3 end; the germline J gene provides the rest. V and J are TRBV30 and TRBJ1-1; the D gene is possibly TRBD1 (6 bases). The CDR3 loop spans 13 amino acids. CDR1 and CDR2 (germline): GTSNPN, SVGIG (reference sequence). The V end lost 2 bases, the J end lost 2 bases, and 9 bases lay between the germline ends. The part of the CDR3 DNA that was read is TGTGCCTGGAGTCCGGACAGAAACACTGAA. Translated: CAWSPDRNTE. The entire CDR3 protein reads CAWSPDRNTEAFF.

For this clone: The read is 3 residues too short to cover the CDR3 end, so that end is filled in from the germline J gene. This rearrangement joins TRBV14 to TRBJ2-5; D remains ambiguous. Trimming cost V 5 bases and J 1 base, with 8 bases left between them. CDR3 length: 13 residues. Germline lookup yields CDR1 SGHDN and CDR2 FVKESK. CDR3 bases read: TGTGCCAGCAGCACAAACCCCCAAGAGACC. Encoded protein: CASSTNPQET. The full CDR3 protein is CASSTNPQETQYF.

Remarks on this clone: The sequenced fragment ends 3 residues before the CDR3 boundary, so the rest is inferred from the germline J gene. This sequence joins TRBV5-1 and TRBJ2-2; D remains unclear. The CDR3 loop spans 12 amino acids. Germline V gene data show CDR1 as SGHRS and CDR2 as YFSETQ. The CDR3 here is CASKVLNEKLFF. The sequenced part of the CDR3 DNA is TGCGCCAGTAAGGTCCTTAATGAAAAG.

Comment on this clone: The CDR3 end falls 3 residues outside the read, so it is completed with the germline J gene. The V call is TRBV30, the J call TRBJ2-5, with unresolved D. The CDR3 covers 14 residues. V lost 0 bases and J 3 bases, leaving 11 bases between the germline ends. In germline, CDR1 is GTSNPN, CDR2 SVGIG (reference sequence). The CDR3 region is CAWSVSPGKETQYF. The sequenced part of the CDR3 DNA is TGTGCCTGGAGTGTATCTCCGGGTAAAGAGACC.

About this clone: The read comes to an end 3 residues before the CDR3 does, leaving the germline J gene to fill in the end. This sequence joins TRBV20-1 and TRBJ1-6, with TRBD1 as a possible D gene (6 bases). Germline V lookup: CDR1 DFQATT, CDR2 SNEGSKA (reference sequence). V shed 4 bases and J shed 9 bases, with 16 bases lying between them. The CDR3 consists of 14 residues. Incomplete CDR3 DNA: TGCAGTGCTACCGATCGGGACACGTTTTCACCC. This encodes CSATDRDTFSP. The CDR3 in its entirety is CSATDRDTFSPLHF.

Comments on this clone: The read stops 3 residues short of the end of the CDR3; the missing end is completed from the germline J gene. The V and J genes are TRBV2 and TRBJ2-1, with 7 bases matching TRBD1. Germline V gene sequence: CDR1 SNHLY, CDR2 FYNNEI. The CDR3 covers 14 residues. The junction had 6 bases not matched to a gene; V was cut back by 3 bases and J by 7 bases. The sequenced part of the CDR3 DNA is TGTGCCAGCAGTGACGCAACAGGGGCGAATGAG. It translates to CASSDATGANE. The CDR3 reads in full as CASSDATGANEQFF.

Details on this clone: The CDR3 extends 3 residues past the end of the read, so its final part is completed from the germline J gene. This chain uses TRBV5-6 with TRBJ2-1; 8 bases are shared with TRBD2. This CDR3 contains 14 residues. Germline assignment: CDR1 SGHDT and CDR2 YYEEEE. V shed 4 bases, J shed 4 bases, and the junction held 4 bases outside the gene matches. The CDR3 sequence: CASSRTGGYNEQFF. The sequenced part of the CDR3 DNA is TGTGCCAGCAGCCGCACGGGGGGGTACAATGAG. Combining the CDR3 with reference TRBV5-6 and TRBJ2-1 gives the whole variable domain DAGVTQSPTHLIKTRGQQVTLRCSPKSGHDTVSWYQQALGQGPQFIFQYYEEEERQRGNFPDRFSGHQFPNYSSELNVNALLLGDSALYLCASSRTGGYNEQFFGPGTRLTVL.

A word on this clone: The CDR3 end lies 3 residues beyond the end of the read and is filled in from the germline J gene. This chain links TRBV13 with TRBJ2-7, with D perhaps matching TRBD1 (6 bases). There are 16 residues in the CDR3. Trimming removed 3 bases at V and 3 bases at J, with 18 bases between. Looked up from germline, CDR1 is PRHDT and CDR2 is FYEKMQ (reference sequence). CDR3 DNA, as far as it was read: TGTGCCAGCAGCTTCGGGGCCGGTGGGGGCAACTACGAG. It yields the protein CASSFGAGGGNYE. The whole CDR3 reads CASSFGAGGGNYEQYF.

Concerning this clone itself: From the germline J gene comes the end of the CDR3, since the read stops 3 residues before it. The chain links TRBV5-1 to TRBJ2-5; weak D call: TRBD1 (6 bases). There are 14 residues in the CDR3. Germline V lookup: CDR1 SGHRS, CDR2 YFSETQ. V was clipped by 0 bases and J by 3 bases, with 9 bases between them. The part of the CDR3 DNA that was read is TGCGCCAGCAGCTTGGCTCAGGGGAAAGAGACC. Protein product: CASSLAQGKET. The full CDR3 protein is CASSLAQGKETQYF. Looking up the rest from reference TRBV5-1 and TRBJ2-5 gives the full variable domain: KAGVTQTPRYLIKTRGQQVTLSCSPISGHRSVSWYQQTPGQGLQFLFEYFSETQRNKGNFPGRFSGRQFSNSRSEMNVSTLELGDSALYLCASSLAQGKETQYFGPGTRLLVL.

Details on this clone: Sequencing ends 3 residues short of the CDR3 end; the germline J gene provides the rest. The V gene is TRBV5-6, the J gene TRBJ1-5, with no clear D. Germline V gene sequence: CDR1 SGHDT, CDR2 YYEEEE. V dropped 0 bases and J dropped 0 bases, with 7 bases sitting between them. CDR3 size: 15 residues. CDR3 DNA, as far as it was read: TGTGCCAGCAGCTTGGGCCTCTATAGCAATCAGCCC. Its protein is CASSLGLYSNQP. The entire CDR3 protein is CASSLGLYSNQPQHF.

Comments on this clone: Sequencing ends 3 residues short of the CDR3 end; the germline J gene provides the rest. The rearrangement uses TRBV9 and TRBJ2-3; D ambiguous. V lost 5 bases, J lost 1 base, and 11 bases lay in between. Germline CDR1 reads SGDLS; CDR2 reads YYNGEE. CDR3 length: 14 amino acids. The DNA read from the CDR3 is TGTGCCAGCAGTCCTGACACAGGCACAGATACG. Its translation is CASSPDTGTDT. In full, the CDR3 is CASSPDTGTDTQYF. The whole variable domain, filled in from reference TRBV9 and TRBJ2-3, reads DSGVTQTPKHLITATGQRVTLRCSPRSGDLSVYWYQQSLDQGLQFLIQYYNGEERAKGNILERFSAQQFPDLHSELNLSSLELGDSALYFCASSPDTGTDTQYFGPGTRLTVL.

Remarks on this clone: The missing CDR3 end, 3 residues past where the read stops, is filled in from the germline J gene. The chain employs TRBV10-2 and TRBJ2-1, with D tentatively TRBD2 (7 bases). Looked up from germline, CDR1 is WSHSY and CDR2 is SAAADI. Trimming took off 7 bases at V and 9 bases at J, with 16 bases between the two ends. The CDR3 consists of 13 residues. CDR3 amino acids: CASIPRGASEQFF. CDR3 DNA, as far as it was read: TGCGCCAGCATCCCCCGGGGGGCAAGTGAG.

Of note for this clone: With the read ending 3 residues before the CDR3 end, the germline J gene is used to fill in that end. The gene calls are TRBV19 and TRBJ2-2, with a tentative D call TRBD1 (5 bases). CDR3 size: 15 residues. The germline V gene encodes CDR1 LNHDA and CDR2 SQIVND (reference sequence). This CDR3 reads CASSTPGRDSEKLFF. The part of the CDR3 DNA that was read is TGTGCCAGTAGTACCCCCGGCAGGGATTCTGAAAAG.